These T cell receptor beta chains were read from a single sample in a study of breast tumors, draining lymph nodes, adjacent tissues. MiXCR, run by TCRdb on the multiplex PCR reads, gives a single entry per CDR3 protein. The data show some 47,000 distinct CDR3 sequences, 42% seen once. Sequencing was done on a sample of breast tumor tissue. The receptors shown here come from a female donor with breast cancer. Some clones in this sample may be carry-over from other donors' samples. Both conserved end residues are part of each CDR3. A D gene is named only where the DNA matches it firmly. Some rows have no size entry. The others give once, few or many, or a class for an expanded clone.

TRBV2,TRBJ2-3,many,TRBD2,TGTGCCAGATCGACTAGCCAGTATCGCACAGATACGCAGTATTTT,CARSTSQYRTDTQYF
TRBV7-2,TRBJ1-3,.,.,TGTGCCAGCAGCACCTATTCCGGGACCTCTGGAAACACCATATATTTT,CASSTYSGTSGNTIYF
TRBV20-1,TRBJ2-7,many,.,TGCAGTGCTAGAGTTTTCAGGGCCAGCGTCGAGCAGTACTTC,CSARVFRASVEQYF
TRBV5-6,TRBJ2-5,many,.,TGTGCCAGCAGCCGGGGGCTAGCGGTTCTCCAAGAGACCCAGTACTTC,CASSRGLAVLQETQYF
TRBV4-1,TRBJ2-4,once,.,TGCGCCAGCAGCCCAGGAGCGGCAGACAACGTTCAGTACTTC,CASSPGAADNVQYF
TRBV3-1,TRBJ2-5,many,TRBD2,TGTGCCAGCAGCCAAGATTGGGCAGCGGGACCTCAAGAGACCCAGTACTTC,CASSQDWAAGPQETQYF
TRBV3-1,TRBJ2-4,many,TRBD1,TGTGCCAGCAGCCTAAGACAGGGTATCGGCATTCAGTACTTC,CASSLRQGIGIQYF
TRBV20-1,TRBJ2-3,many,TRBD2,TGCAGTGCTAGCGGCGGGAGGACCACAGATACGCAGTATTTT,CSASGGRTTDTQYF
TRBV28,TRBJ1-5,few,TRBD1,TGTGCCACAGGCTGGGATGGAGGGGGCGCACGGATCAATCAGCCCCAGCATTTT,CATGWDGGGARINQPQHF
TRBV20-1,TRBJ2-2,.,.,TGCAGTGCTAGAGATCAGGCGGTCGGGGAGCTGTCTTTT,CSARDQAVGELSF
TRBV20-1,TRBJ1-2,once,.,TGCAGTGCTAGGAAACGGGGATGGGATGGCTACACCTTC,CSARKRGWDGYTF
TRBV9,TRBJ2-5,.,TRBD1,TGTGCCAGCAGCGTAGAAGGGGGCGAGGGAGAGACCCAGTACTTC,CASSVEGGEGETQYF
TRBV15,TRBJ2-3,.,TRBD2,TGTGCCACCAGCAGAGATGGGGCGGGAGCTGCCACAGATACGCAGTATTTT,CATSRDGAGAATDTQYF
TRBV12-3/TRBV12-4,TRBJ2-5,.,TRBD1,TGTGCCAGCAGTCCCAGGACAGGGGGGTACCAAGAGACCCAGTACTTC,CASSPRTGGYQETQYF
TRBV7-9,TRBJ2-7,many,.,TGTGCCAGCAGCCCCGAGGGCAGGGCTGGCGAGCAGTACTTC,CASSPEGRAGEQYF
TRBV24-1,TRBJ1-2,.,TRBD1,TGTGCCACCAGTGAGGGACAGGGCCCTGGGGGCTACACCTTC,CATSEGQGPGGYTF
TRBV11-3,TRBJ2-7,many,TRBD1,TGTGCCAGCAGCGTGCCGGGACAGCGGTCCTACGAGCAGTACTTC,CASSVPGQRSYEQYF
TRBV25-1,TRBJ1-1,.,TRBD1,TGTGCCAGCAGTGCCCATTGGGCGGGACAGGAAGCTTTCTTT,CASSAHWAGQEAFF
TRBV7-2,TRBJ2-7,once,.,TGTGCCAGCAGCTTAGAGTTCCTCGGGACAACCTACGAGCAGTACTTC,CASSLEFLGTTYEQYF
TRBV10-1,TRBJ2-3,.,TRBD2,TGCGCCAGCAGCGCGACTAGCGGTTTAACAGATACGCAGTATTTT,CASSATSGLTDTQYF
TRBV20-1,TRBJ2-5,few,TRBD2,TGCAGTGCTCTGTTGACTAGCGGGAGCTGGGAGACCCAGTACTTC,CSALLTSGSWETQYF
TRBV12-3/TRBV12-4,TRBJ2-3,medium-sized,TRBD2,TGTGCCAGCAGTTTGACTAGCGGGACAGATACGCAGTATTTT,CASSLTSGTDTQYF
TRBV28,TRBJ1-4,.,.,TGTGCCAGCAGTTTATCGGGCCGCAGTTCTAATGAAAAACTGTTTTTT,CASSLSGRSSNEKLFF
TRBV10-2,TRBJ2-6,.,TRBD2,TGCGCCAGCACAGAAACTAGCGGGAGGGCCAACGTCCTGACTTTC,CASTETSGRANVLTF
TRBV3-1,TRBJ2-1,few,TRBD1,TGTGCCAGCAGCCATGATAGGGGGCGTGAGCAGTTCTTC,CASSHDRGREQFF
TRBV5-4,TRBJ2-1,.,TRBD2,TGTGCCAGCAGCCCGGGACTAGCGGGATACAGTGAGCAGTTCTTC,CASSPGLAGYSEQFF
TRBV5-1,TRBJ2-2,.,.,TGCGCCAGCAGCTTGGGATCTAGCGGGGAGCTGTTTTTT,CASSLGSSGELFF
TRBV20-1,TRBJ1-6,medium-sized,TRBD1,TGCAGTGCCCAGGACAGGACGAATAATTCACCCCTCCACTTT,CSAQDRTNNSPLHF
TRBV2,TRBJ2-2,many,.,TGTGCCAGCAGACTCGCGGAGAACACCGGGGAGCTGTTTTTT,CASRLAENTGELFF
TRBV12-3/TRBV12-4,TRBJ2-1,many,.,TGTGCCAGCAGCTTTAAAGGGCAAACTTACAATGAGCAGTTCTTC,CASSFKGQTYNEQFF
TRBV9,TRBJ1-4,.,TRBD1,TGTGCCAGCAGCGCGGGACAGGGGTCTGAAAAACTGTTTTTT,CASSAGQGSEKLFF
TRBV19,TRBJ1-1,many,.,TGTGCCAGTAGTATCCAGGTCAGGGCCAACACTGAAGCTTTCTTT,CASSIQVRANTEAFF
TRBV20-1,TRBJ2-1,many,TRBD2,TGCAGTGCTAGCCACTTACTAGCGGGGGTTGGGAATGAGCAGTTCTTC,CSASHLLAGVGNEQFF
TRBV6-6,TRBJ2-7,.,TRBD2,TGTGCCAGCAGCCACTCGGAGGTTAGCGGGACCGAGCAGTACTTC,CASSHSEVSGTEQYF
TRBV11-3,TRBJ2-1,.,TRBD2,TGTGCCAGCAGCATAGCGGGAGCCACCTACAATGAGCAGTTCTTC,CASSIAGATYNEQFF
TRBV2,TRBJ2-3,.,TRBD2,TGTGCCCCCAAGACTAGCGTGAGCCTAAGCACAGATACGCAGTATTTT,CAPKTSVSLSTDTQYF